The present TCR beta chain was sequenced within a study of blood T cell dynamics during melanoma immunotherapy. Clones were sequenced by immunoSEQ multiplex PCR, and TCRdb holds only the in-frame ones, with some missing. The table includes roughly 8,700 clones, around 86% detected once. The time point was: week 3, after first cycle of checkpoint inhibitor. Sampling occurred pretreatment (T0) and at week 3 (W3), after cycle one of checkpoint blockade. Germline values: CDR1 MGHDK, CDR2 SYGVNS. V was clipped by 5 bases and J by 11 bases, with 19 bases between them. The CDR3 contains 15 residues. The receptor was derived from a human donor with melanoma. V and J are TRBV25-1 and TRBJ1-6; D possibly corresponds to TRBD1 (6 bases). The sequences come from blood, collected from a patient treated with checkpoint blockade. The CDR3 bases are TGTGCCAGCAGTCTGTCCGGACAGTCCGGTCCACCCCTCCACTTT. Translated: CASSLSGQSGPPLHF.